These 22 T cell receptor beta chains came from one sample sequenced in a study of blood T cell repertoires in COVID-19. TCRdb's copy holds only in-frame clones and misses some; the assay was immunoSEQ multiplex PCR. The table lists over 90,000 clones, roughly 84% of them singletons, with 13% in the top ten. The sample taken for sequencing was peripheral blood. Receptors were obtained from a human donor in a cohort sampled during active or convalescent COVID-19.

This rearrangement joins TRBV7-3 to TRBJ2-7; the D gene is possibly TRBD1 (5 bases). The CDR3 is 13 residues long. Trimming left V 1 base short and J 10 bases short, with 14 bases between. Germline CDR1 is SGHTA and CDR2 is FQGTGA. The CDR3 DNA is TGTGCCAGCAGCTTAATCCCCCAACAGGCACAGTACTTC. Its translation is CASSLIPQQAQYF.

The V gene is TRBV7-3, the J gene TRBJ1-6, with D uncertain. The V end was cut by 4 bases, the J end by 4 bases, with 5 bases between. Germline V gene lookup returns CDR1 SGHTA and CDR2 FQGTGA. CDR3 length: 13 amino acids. This chain's CDR3 is CASSYSYNSPLHF. CDR3 sequence (DNA): TGTGCCAGCAGCTACTCATATAATTCACCCCTCCACTTT.

This clone was seen once. This chain connects TRBV4-1 to TRBJ1-1; D is unresolved. The CDR3 spans 13 residues. Germline assignment: CDR1 MGHRA and CDR2 YSYEKL. Trimming removed 4 bases at V and 1 base at J, with 7 bases between. DNA of the CDR3: TGCGCCAGCAGCCTGACGGGGAACACTGAAGCTTTCTTT. This translates into CASSLTGNTEAFF.

The CDR3 reads CASSHAPGQIQETQYF. CDR3 DNA: TGTGCCAGCAGCCATGCCCCGGGACAGATACAAGAGACCCAGTACTTC. This chain joins TRBV11-3 and TRBJ2-5, with 7 bases that match TRBD1. The J segment lost 2 bases and the V segment lost 5 bases, leaving 11 bases of the junction unmatched. The CDR3 is 16 amino acids. Germline V gives CDR1 SGHNT, CDR2 YENEEA. Using reference TRBV11-3 and TRBJ2-5 for the parts outside the CDR3, the full variable domain is EAGVVQSPRYKIIEKKQPVAFWCNPISGHNTLYWYLQNLGQGPELLIRYENEEAVDDSQLPKDRFSAERLKGVDSTLKIQPAELGDSAVYLCASSHAPGQIQETQYFGPGTRLLVL.

The J gene is TRBJ1-2, the V gene TRBV7-9; 10 nucleotides agree with TRBD1. CDR1 is SEHNR and CDR2 is FQNEAQ in the germline V gene (reference sequence). CDR3 length equals 16 residues. After removal of 1 base from V and 0 bases from J, the junction contained 2 bases not matched to a gene. CDR3 sequence (DNA): TGTGCCAGCAGCTTAGGGGGGACAGGGGCTAACTATGGCTACACCTTC. It specifies CASSLGGTGANYGYTF.

The CDR3 loop reads CASSVGDRGEKLFF. The CDR3 DNA is TGTGCCAGCAGCGTAGGGGACAGGGGGGAAAAACTGTTTTTT. J is TRBJ1-4 and V is TRBV9; TRBD1 matches 11 bases. V trimming: 0 bases; J trimming: 8 bases; junction bases outside the gene matches: 0. Germline V gene data show CDR1 as SGDLS and CDR2 as YYNGEE. The CDR3 spans 14 residues. Full variable domain (remainder filled in from reference TRBV9 and TRBJ1-4): DSGVTQTPKHLITATGQRVTLRCSPRSGDLSVYWYQQSLDQGLQFLIQYYNGEERAKGNILERFSAQQFPDLHSELNLSSLELGDSALYFCASSVGDRGEKLFFGSGTQLSVL.

The genes are TRBV18 and TRBJ1-5, with D uncertain. Trimming pared 2 bases from V and 8 bases from J, leaving 13 bases between. The CDR3 spans 14 residues. Germline assignment: CDR1 KGHSH and CDR2 LQKENI. The CDR3 DNA reads as TGTGCCAGCTCACCATCTGGAGGGCATAAGCCCCAGCATTTT. This translates into CASSPSGGHKPQHF.

This rearrangement joins TRBV11-3 to TRBJ2-7, with TRBD2 identical over 7 bases. Losses at the gene ends were 5 bases for V and 6 bases for J; bases not matched to a gene: 7. Germline CDR1 SGHNT, CDR2 YENEEA. The length of the CDR3 is 13 residues. The CDR3 nucleotides are TGTGCCAGCAGCCCGGTCGGGGAGGGCGAGCAGTACTTC. Translated: CASSPVGEGEQYF.

The chain links TRBV27 to TRBJ2-7; 9 nucleotides align to TRBD1. The germline V gene has CDR1 MNHEY and CDR2 SMNVEV (reference sequence). This CDR3 contains 16 residues. Trimming removed 3 bases from V and 3 bases from J; junction bases left unmatched: 9. CDR3 region: CASSLAPGQGHYEQYF. CDR3 sequence (DNA): TGTGCCAGCAGTTTGGCCCCGGGACAGGGACACTACGAGCAGTACTTC.

The chain recombines TRBV6-5 with TRBJ1-3, with a weak D call TRBD1 (5 bases). This CDR3 comprises 15 residues. Per germline, CDR1 MNHEY and CDR2 SVGAGI. V lost 5 bases, J lost 4 bases, and 15 bases lay in between. For the CDR3, the DNA is TGTGCCAGCAGTCCCCAATCGGGGGTCGGAAACACCATATATTTT. Its protein product is CASSPQSGVGNTIYF.

This chain links TRBV6-6 with TRBJ1-1; 7 nucleotides line up with TRBD1. Germline lookup yields CDR1 MNHNY and CDR2 SVGAGI (reference sequence). The CDR3 runs 13 residues. Germline trimming cut 8 bases from V and 11 bases from J; bases unmatched to any gene: 14. The CDR3 is CASGGDGQVLAFF. CDR3 sequence (DNA): TGTGCCAGCGGGGGAGACGGACAGGTGCTTGCTTTCTTT.

The chain combines TRBV7-6 with TRBJ2-1, with TRBD2 identical over 12 bases. The V and J ends lost 0 bases and 8 bases, in that order; junction bases with no gene match: 5. This CDR3 region has 16 residues. Germline CDR1 is SGHVS and CDR2 is FNYEAQ. Here the CDR3 DNA reads TGTGCCAGCAGCTTAGCTAGGACTAGCGGGGACGATGAGCAGTTCTTC. It codes for CASSLARTSGDDEQFF.

This clone was picked up one time. The chain employs TRBV19 and TRBJ1-5, with D possibly matching TRBD1 (6 bases). The V end was cut by 8 bases, the J end by 3 bases, with 11 bases between. CDR3 length: 13 residues. CDR1 is LNHDA and CDR2 is SQIVND in the germline V gene (reference sequence). Here the CDR3 DNA reads TGTGCCAGTTCTACAGGGACCAATCAGCCCCAGCATTTT. Its translation is CASSTGTNQPQHF.

The V gene is TRBV6-5, the J gene TRBJ1-1; D is ambiguous. In germline, CDR1 is MNHEY, CDR2 SVGAGI. Trimming took 6 bases from V and 0 from J, leaving 11 bases between them. CDR3 length: 14 residues. Here the CDR3 DNA reads TGTGCCAGCAGACCGACAAGTCTGAACACTGAAGCTTTCTTT. Translated: CASRPTSLNTEAFF.

V and J are TRBV7-9 and TRBJ2-5, with 13 bases fitting TRBD2. Germline lookup yields CDR1 SEHNR and CDR2 FQNEAQ (reference sequence). Unmatched junction bases numbered 1, after V lost 5 bases and J lost 1 base. The length of the CDR3 is 15 residues. The CDR3 loop reads CASSGLAGAQETQYF. DNA for the CDR3: TGTGCCAGCAGCGGACTAGCGGGGGCCCAAGAGACCCAGTACTTC.

This rearrangement joins TRBV6-1 to TRBJ1-6; perhaps TRBD1 as D (5 bases). Trimming left V 3 bases short and J 3 bases short, with 9 bases between. Germline V gene data show CDR1 as MNHNS and CDR2 as SASEGT. The CDR3 has 15 residues. The CDR3 reads CASSERQFYNSPLHF. The CDR3 DNA reads TGTGCCAGCAGTGAGAGACAGTTCTATAATTCACCCCTCCACTTT.

The gene calls are TRBV30 and TRBJ1-2, with a weak D call TRBD1 (6 bases). CDR3 length equals 12 residues. V was trimmed by 2 bases and J by 8 bases, leaving 12 bases between them. Germline CDR1 GTSNPN, CDR2 SVGIG (reference sequence). CDR3 protein: CAWSPAGEGYTF. The CDR3, as DNA: TGTGCCTGGAGTCCGGCAGGGGAAGGCTACACCTTC.

The V and J genes are TRBV19 and TRBJ2-3; 8 positions agree with TRBD1. V gave up 5 bases and J gave up 1 base; unmatched junction bases: 8. The CDR3 is made up of 16 amino acids. Germline values: CDR1 LNHDA, CDR2 SQIVND (reference sequence). The DNA of the CDR3 is TGTGCCAGTAGTGTCGGGACAGGTGTTGGCACAGATACGCAGTATTTT. This translates into CASSVGTGVGTDTQYF. Variable domain in full (rest from reference TRBV19 and TRBJ2-3): DGGITQSPKYLFRKEGQNVTLSCEQNLNHDAMYWYRQDPGQGLRLIYYSQIVNDFQKGDIAEGYSVSREKKESFPLTVTSAQKNPTAFYLCASSVGTGVGTDTQYFGPGTRLTVL.

This chain links TRBV27 with TRBJ2-3; a weak D match, TRBD1 (6 bases). Germline CDR1 reads MNHEY; CDR2 reads SMNVEV (reference sequence). V was trimmed by 7 bases and J by 4 bases, leaving 12 bases between them. The CDR3 totals 13 residues. The CDR3 is CASTRQDSDTQYF. CDR3 nucleotides: TGTGCCAGCACCCGACAGGACTCAGATACGCAGTATTTT.

CDR3 protein: CASSLTGGQGYTF. DNA of the CDR3: TGTGCCAGCTCACTGACAGGGGGCCAGGGCTACACCTTC. The chain recombines TRBV18 with TRBJ1-2; 10 positions match TRBD1. This CDR3 has 13 residues. V lost 4 bases to trimming and J lost 8 bases; unmatched junction nucleotides: 4. Germline V lookup: CDR1 KGHSH, CDR2 LQKENI.

The chain links TRBV7-6 to TRBJ1-6; TRBD1 matches at 9 bases. The CDR3 extends over 14 amino acids. V trimming: 6 bases; J trimming: 7 bases; junction bases outside the gene matches: 4. The germline V gene encodes CDR1 SGHVS and CDR2 FNYEAQ. In nucleotides, the CDR3 is TGTGCCAGCAGACAACAGGGGGCCAATTCACCCCTCCACTTT. Translated, it gives CASRQQGANSPLHF. The full variable domain, with the rest looked up from reference TRBV7-6 and TRBJ1-6, is GAGVSQSPRYKVTKRGQDVALRCDPISGHVSLYWYRQALGQGPEFLTYFNYEAQQDKSGLPNDRFSAERPEGSISTLTIQRTEQRDSAMYRCASRQQGANSPLHFGNGTRLTVT.

The chain combines TRBV9 with TRBJ1-4; possible D gene TRBD1, 5 bases. The CDR3 length is 15 residues. Trimming took 4 bases from V and 7 from J, leaving 17 bases between them. Germline CDR1 and CDR2: SGDLS and YYNGEE. CDR3 coding DNA: TGTGCCAGCAGCCCCGGCGGGGGGTTTAGTGAAAAACTGTTTTTT. This gives the protein CASSPGGGFSEKLFF.